The TCR beta chain described here comes from a study of siplizumab effects on memory and regulatory T cells (dated by TCRdb to between 2018 and 2021). About the study as a whole: The study examined how the anti-CD2 antibody siplizumab affects alloreactive T-cell subsets in allogeneic mixed lymphocyte reactions built from human PBMCs. The paper as a whole reports these results and caveats: Siplizumab significantly lowered the cumulative frequency of alloreactive sequences that could be traced to unstimulated CD4+ memory T cells. Compared with memory T cells, unstimulated naive T cells appeared more diverse, and naive cells seemed to make a substantial contribution to the alloresponse. Because sequences at frequencies below about 10^-5 were poorly captured, only a minor fraction of alloreactive clones could be mapped back to unstimulated subsets. Of the alloreactive CD4+ clones that could be mapped, the Treg-derived share averaged about 67% with siplizumab compared with under 30% in control reactions. Whether proliferating Tregs from siplizumab cultures actually had suppressive function was not functionally confirmed. About 75-96% of proliferating CD4+ or CD8+ clones could not be given a naive or memory phenotype.

Taken from cysteine to phenylalanine, the CDR3 has 13 residues. The DNA shown is the 39-base CDR3, in frame from base 1. The germline V gene specifies ENHRY as CDR1 and SYGVKD as CDR2. Trimming accounts for 6 bases at V and 4 bases at J, while the number of junction bases matched to no gene is 6. A remark on this clone: Which antigen it targets is not known. Base qualities are not provided; no much larger clone lies one nucleotide away.

The library was made by the immunoSEQ multiplex PCR assay. Each sample had around 92,000 TCR templates assayed by the deep sequencing platform. Genomic DNA extracted from sorted T cells was used for TCRbeta CDR3 sequencing. Per the source publication's procedure: The R programming language was used for the clonal analysis of the TCRbeta CDR3 data. Unstimulated samples were compared with post-reaction CFSE-low samples to define alloreactive CD4+ and CD8+ clones. By matching sequences to the repertoires of sorted unstimulated Treg and non-Treg cells, each alloreactive CD4+ clone was assigned a regulatory or non-regulatory origin. TCRdb stores this immuneACCESS table with in-frame sequences only. Part of the clones is absent; in the studies checked, under half of the shortfall reflects unresolved V genes, and no reason is known for the rest. That table gives V, J and clone size, and the DNA gave D and trimming. The sample records 85,000 to 130,000 clones, about 94% of which are singletons. The ten top clones hold roughly 0.59% of the sample.

TCRbeta CDR3 sequencing was performed on sorted unstimulated T cells and on proliferating T cells recovered from mixed lymphocyte reactions. Fresh whole blood from fewer than 11 HLA-typed healthy donors was used as the source from which PBMCs were isolated. Unstimulated CD4+ regulatory T cells were FACS-sorted to map the origin of alloreactive clones. Specimen: Tregs sorted from blood. The source is a human donor in good health. Recombination linked TRBV10-3 to TRBJ2-7; TRBD2 fits 7 bases in the junction. The CDR3 is CAIRTVGGYEQYF. The DNA reads TGTGCCATCAGGACAGTCGGGGGGTACGAGCAGTACTTC.